This T cell receptor beta chain was profiled in a study of blood T cell repertoires in COVID-19. Assay: immunoSEQ multiplex PCR; the TCRdb copy retains only in-frame clones and omits some. The data hold a few hundred thousand clones, with 70% to 90% observed a single time. This clone was recorded at least ten times. This CDR3 comprises 14 residues. V lost 10 bases to trimming and J lost 0 bases, with 11 bases between them. The chain joins TRBV5-3 to TRBJ1-6; D gene unclear. TRBV5-3 is identified as an open reading frame with a role that is uncertain. Sequenced: PBMCs or T cells enriched from blood (not recorded which). The TCR comes from a woman in her 50s who had been exposed to COVID-19. The CDR3 region has the DNA TGTGCCCCGCGGGTAAGCTCCTATAATTCACCCCTCCACTTT. This translates into CAPRVSSYNSPLHF.